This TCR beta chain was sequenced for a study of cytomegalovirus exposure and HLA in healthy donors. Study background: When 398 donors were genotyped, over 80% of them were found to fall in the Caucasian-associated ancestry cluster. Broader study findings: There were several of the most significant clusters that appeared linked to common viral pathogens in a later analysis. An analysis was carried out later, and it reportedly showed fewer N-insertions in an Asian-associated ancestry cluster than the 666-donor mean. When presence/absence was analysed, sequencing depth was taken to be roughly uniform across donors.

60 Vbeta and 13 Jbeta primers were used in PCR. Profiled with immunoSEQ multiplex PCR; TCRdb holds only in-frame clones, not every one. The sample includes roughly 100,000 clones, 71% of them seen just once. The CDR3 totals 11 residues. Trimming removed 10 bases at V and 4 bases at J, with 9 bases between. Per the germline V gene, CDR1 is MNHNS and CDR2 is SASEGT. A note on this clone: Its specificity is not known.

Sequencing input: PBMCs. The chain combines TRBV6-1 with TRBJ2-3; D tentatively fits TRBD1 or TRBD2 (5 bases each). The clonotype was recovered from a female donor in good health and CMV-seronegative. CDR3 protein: CATRGADTQYF. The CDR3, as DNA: TGTGCCACCAGAGGGGCAGATACGCAGTATTTT.